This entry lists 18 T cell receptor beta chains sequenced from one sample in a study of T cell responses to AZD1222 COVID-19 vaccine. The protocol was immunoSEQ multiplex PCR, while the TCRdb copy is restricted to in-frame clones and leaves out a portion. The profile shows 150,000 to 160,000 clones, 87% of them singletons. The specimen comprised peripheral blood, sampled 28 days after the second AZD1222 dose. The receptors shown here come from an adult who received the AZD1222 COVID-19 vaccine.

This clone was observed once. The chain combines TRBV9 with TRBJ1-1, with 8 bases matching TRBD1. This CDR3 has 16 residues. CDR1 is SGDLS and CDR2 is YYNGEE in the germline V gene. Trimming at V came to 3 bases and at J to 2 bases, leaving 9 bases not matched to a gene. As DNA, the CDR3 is TGTGCCAGCAGCGCACGCGGACAGGGACTAAACACTGAAGCTTTCTTT. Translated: CASSARGQGLNTEAFF.

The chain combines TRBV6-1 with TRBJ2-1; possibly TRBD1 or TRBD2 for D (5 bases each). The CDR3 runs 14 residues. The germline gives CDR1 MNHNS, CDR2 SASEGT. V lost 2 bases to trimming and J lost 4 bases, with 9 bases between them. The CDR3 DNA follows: TGTGCCAGCAGTGAAATGGGGGTTTACAATGAGCAGTTCTTC. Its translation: CASSEMGVYNEQFF.

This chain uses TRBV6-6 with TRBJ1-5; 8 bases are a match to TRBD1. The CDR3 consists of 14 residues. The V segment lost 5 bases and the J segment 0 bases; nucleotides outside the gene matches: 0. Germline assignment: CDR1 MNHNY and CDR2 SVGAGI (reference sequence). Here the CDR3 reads CASSGTGSNQPQHF. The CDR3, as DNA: TGTGCCAGCAGTGGGACAGGTAGCAATCAGCCCCAGCATTTT.

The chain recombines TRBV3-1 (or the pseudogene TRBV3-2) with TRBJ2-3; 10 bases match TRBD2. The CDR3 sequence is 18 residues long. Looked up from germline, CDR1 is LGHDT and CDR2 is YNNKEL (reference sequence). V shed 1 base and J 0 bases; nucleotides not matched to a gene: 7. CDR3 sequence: CASSQVSLAGASTDTQYF. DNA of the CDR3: TGTGCCAGCAGCCAAGTTAGCCTAGCGGGAGCGAGCACAGATACGCAGTATTTT.

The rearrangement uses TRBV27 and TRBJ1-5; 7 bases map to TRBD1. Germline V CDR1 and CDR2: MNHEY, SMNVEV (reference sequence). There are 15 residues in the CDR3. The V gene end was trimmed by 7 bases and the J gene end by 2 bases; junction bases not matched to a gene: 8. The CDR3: CASKTGEVGNQPQHF. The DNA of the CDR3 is TGTGCCAGCAAAACAGGGGAGGTGGGCAATCAGCCCCAGCATTTT.

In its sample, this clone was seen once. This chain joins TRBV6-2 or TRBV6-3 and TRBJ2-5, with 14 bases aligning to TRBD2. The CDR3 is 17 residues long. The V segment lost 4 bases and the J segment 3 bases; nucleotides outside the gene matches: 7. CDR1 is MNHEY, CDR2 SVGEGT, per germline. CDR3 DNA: TGTGCCAGCAGTTCCCCGGGACTAGCGGGAGCGGAAGAGACCCAGTACTTC. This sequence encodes CASSSPGLAGAEETQYF.

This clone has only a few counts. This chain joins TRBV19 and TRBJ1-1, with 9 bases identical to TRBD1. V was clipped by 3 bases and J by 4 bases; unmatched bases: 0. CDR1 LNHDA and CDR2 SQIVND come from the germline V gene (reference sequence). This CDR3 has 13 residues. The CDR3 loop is CASSMTGGTEAFF. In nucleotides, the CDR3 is TGTGCCAGTAGTATGACAGGGGGCACTGAAGCTTTCTTT.

The CDR3 bases are TGTGCCTGGAGCTCAGGGTATGGAGAAAAACTGTTTTTT. Amino acid sequence: CAWSSGYGEKLFF. The rearrangement uses TRBV30 and TRBJ1-4; a weak D match, TRBD1 (5 bases). This CDR3 comprises 13 residues. V was cut by 3 bases and J by 8 bases, with 13 bases left in between. Germline CDR1 reads GTSNPN; CDR2 reads SVGIG (reference sequence).

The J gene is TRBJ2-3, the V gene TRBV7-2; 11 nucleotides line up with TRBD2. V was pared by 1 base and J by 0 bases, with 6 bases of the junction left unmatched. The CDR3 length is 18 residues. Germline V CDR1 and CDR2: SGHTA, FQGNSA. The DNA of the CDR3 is TGTGCCAGCAGCTTAGGGCTAGCGGGAGGCCCTAGCACAGATACGCAGTATTTT. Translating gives CASSLGLAGGPSTDTQYF. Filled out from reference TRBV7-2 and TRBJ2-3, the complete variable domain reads GAGVSQSPSNKVTEKGKDVELRCDPISGHTALYWYRQSLGQGLEFLIYFQGNSAPDKSGLPSDRFSAERTGGSVSTLTIQRTQQEDSAVYLCASSLGLAGGPSTDTQYFGPGTRLTVL.

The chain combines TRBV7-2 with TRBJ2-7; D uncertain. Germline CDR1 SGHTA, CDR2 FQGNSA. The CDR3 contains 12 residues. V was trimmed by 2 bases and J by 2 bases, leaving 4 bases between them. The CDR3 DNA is TGTGCCAGCAGCTTACCCGCCTACGAGCAGTACTTC. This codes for CASSLPAYEQYF.

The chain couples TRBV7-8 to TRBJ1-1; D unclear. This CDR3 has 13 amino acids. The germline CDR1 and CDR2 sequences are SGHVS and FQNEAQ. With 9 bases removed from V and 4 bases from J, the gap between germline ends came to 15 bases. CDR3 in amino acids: CASLRWAGTEAFF. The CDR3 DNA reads TGTGCCAGTCTCCGGTGGGCTGGCACTGAAGCTTTCTTT.

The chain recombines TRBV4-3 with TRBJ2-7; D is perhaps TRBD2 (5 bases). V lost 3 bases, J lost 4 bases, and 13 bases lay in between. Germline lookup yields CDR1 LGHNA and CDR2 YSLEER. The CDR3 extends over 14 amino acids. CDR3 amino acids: CASSHRTGNYEQYF. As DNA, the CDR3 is TGCGCCAGCAGCCACCGGACCGGGAATTACGAGCAGTACTTC.

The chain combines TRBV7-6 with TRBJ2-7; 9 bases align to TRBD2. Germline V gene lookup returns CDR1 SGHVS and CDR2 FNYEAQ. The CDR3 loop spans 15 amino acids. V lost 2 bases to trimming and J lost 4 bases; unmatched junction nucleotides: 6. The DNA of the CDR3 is TGTGCCAGCAGCTTACTAGCGGGGCGGAATTACGAGCAGTACTTC. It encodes CASSLLAGRNYEQYF. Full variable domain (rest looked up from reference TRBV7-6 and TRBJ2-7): GAGVSQSPRYKVTKRGQDVALRCDPISGHVSLYWYRQALGQGPEFLTYFNYEAQQDKSGLPNDRFSAERPEGSISTLTIQRTEQRDSAMYRCASSLLAGRNYEQYFGPGTRLTVT.

The CDR3 loop is CASSFGGETQYF. CDR3 nucleotides: TGTGCCAGCAGCTTTGGTGGTGAGACGCAGTATTTT. This chain uses TRBV7-2 with TRBJ2-3, with D unresolved. With 3 bases removed from V and 9 bases from J, the gap between germline ends came to 10 bases. Germline V gene data show CDR1 as SGHTA and CDR2 as FQGNSA. This CDR3 has 12 amino acids.

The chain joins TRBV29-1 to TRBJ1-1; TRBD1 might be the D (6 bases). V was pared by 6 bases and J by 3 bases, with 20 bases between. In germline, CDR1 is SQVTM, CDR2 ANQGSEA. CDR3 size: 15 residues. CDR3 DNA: TGCAGCGTCTTAAGTCCGTACAGGGCTTACACTGAAGCTTTCTTT. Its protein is CSVLSPYRAYTEAFF.

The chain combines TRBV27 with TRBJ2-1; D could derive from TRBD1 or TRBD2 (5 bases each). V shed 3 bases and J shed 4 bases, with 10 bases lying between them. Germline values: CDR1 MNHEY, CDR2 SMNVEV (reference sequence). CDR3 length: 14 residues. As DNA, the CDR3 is TGTGCCAGCAGTTTGGGACCGAAATACAATGAGCAGTTCTTC. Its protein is CASSLGPKYNEQFF.

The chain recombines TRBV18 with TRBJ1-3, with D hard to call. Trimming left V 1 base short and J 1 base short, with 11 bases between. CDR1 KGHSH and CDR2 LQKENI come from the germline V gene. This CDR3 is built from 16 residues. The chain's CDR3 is CASSPLTLDSGNTIYF. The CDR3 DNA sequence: TGTGCCAGCTCACCACTTACTCTAGATTCTGGAAACACCATATATTTT.

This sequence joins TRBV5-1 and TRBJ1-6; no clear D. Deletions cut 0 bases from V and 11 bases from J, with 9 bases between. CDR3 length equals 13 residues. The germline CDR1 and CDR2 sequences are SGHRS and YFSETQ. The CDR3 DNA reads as TGCGCCAGCAGCTTGGGCCAAGCGGCACCCCTCCACTTT. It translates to CASSLGQAAPLHF.